This T cell receptor (beta chain) was captured in a study of cytomegalovirus exposure and HLA in healthy donors. The CDR3 runs 10 residues. Trimming stripped 9 bases from V and 12 bases from J, with 9 bases between. The germline gives CDR1 MDHEN, CDR2 SYDVKM. The table lists this clone with a few counts. Clones were sequenced by immunoSEQ multiplex PCR, and TCRdb holds only the in-frame ones, with some missing. Here the sample spans approximately 280,000 clones, 65% to 90% being singletons. The clonotype comes from a young woman in good health and CMV-seronegative. The material sequenced was PBMCs. The J gene is TRBJ1-6, the V gene TRBV28; D unclear. CDR3 protein: CASGPGPLHF. CDR3 coding DNA: TGTGCCAGTGGGCCCGGACCCCTCCACTTT. The variable domain in full, completed from reference TRBV28 and TRBJ1-6, reads DVKVTQSSRYLVKRTGEKVFLECVQDMDHENMFWYRQDPGLGLRLIYFSYDVKMKEKGDIPEGYSVSREKKERFSLILESASTNQTSMYLCASGPGPLHFGNGTRLTVT.